Listed below are T cell receptor beta chains from one sample, sequenced in a study of cytomegalovirus exposure and HLA in healthy donors. Assay used: immunoSEQ multiplex PCR; TCRdb lists only in-frame clones, some missing. The profile shows 85,000 to 120,000 clones, less than 85% of them singletons. The sample was PBMCs. The receptors originated from a man aged 35-49 years in good health and CMV-seronegative. CDR3s include the opening cysteine and the closing phenylalanine or tryptophan. The order of the fields is clone size, D gene, V gene, J gene, CDR3 DNA, CDR3 protein. The D gene is left open where the match is weak. Only part of the rows carry a size: once, few, many, or a class if the clone is expanded.

abundance: .; d_gene: TRBD2; v_gene: TRBV2; j_gene: TRBJ2-7; CDR3nt: TGTGCCAGCAGTGTAGCGCTCCTAGCGGGGGCCTCCTACGAGCAGTACTTC; CDR3aa: CASSVALLAGASYEQYF
abundance: .; d_gene: TRBD2; v_gene: TRBV2; j_gene: TRBJ2-5; CDR3nt: TGTGCCAGCAGTCCCAGGCTAGCGGGCCAAGGGGAGACCCAGTACTTC; CDR3aa: CASSPRLAGQGETQYF
abundance: .; d_gene: TRBD1; v_gene: TRBV9; j_gene: TRBJ1-2; CDR3nt: TGTGCCAGCAGCGAGGGGACAGGGGGAGGCTATGGCTACACCTTC; CDR3aa: CASSEGTGGGYGYTF
abundance: .; d_gene: TRBD2; v_gene: TRBV2; j_gene: TRBJ2-3; CDR3nt: TGTGCCAGCACCGGGGTAGCGGGGGGATCGGATACGCAGTATTTT; CDR3aa: CASTGVAGGSDTQYF
abundance: .; d_gene: TRBD2; v_gene: TRBV2; j_gene: TRBJ2-7; CDR3nt: TGTGCCACCCGTTGGGGAGGGATGGGCCACGAGCAGTACTTC; CDR3aa: CATRWGGMGHEQYF
abundance: .; d_gene: .; v_gene: TRBV9; j_gene: TRBJ2-1; CDR3nt: TGTGCCAGCAGCGTAGGGCAGGGAAGCTCCTACAATGAGCAGTTCTTC; CDR3aa: CASSVGQGSSYNEQFF
abundance: once; d_gene: .; v_gene: TRBV5-6; j_gene: TRBJ1-2; CDR3nt: TGTGCCAGCAGCCCCTCTTGGTTTAGTGGCTACACCTTC; CDR3aa: CASSPSWFSGYTF
abundance: few; d_gene: TRBD1; v_gene: TRBV5-4; j_gene: TRBJ2-7; CDR3nt: TGTGCCAGCAGCAAGGGACAGGGGGGTTCCTACGAGCAGTACTTC; CDR3aa: CASSKGQGGSYEQYF
abundance: .; d_gene: .; v_gene: TRBV19; j_gene: TRBJ2-7; CDR3nt: TGTGCCAGTAGTCTAACAGACGGACTCTCCTACGAGCAGTACTTC; CDR3aa: CASSLTDGLSYEQYF
abundance: .; d_gene: .; v_gene: TRBV9; j_gene: TRBJ2-2; CDR3nt: TGTGCCAGCAGCGCCCCGGGGACCGGGGAGCTGTTTTTT; CDR3aa: CASSAPGTGELFF
abundance: .; d_gene: TRBD2; v_gene: TRBV9; j_gene: TRBJ2-7; CDR3nt: TGTGCCAGCAGCGTAGGGAGGACTAGCGGGGGGAGCTCCTACGAGCAGTACTTC; CDR3aa: CASSVGRTSGGSSYEQYF
abundance: .; d_gene: TRBD1; v_gene: TRBV7-2; j_gene: TRBJ1-3; CDR3nt: TGTGCCAGCAGCTTGGAAGGGACAGCCTCTGGAAACACCATATATTTT; CDR3aa: CASSLEGTASGNTIYF
abundance: .; d_gene: .; v_gene: TRBV5-1; j_gene: TRBJ2-5; CDR3nt: TGCGCCAGCAGCTTTGGCGGAGAGACCCAGTACTTC; CDR3aa: CASSFGGETQYF
abundance: .; d_gene: .; v_gene: TRBV29-1; j_gene: TRBJ1-1; CDR3nt: TGCAGCGTTGCGGAGGCCGGGGGCACTGAAGCTTTCTTT; CDR3aa: CSVAEAGGTEAFF
abundance: .; d_gene: TRBD2; v_gene: TRBV13; j_gene: TRBJ2-1; CDR3nt: TGTGCCAGCAGCATAAGACTAGCGGGGGGAAACAATGAGCAGTTCTTC; CDR3aa: CASSIRLAGGNNEQFF
abundance: few; d_gene: TRBD1; v_gene: TRBV27; j_gene: TRBJ1-2; CDR3nt: TGTGCCAGCAGTTTATCGATGGGGACAGGGACGGTAGGTGGCTACACCTTC; CDR3aa: CASSLSMGTGTVGGYTF
abundance: .; d_gene: .; v_gene: TRBV4-3; j_gene: TRBJ2-7; CDR3nt: TGCGCCAGCAGCCGACGGCGGGAGCAGTACTTC; CDR3aa: CASSRRREQYF
abundance: .; d_gene: .; v_gene: TRBV7-8; j_gene: TRBJ2-7; CDR3nt: TGTGCCAGCAGCTTAGGAACTAGCGAGCAGTACTTC; CDR3aa: CASSLGTSEQYF
abundance: .; d_gene: TRBD1; v_gene: TRBV27; j_gene: TRBJ1-1; CDR3nt: TGTGCCAGCAGACTAAACAGGGGGGAGGGTACTGAAGCTTTCTTT; CDR3aa: CASRLNRGEGTEAFF
abundance: .; d_gene: .; v_gene: TRBV15; j_gene: TRBJ1-6; CDR3nt: TGTGCCACCAGCAGAGTGGGGGAGGGAAATTCACCCCTCCACTTT; CDR3aa: CATSRVGEGNSPLHF
abundance: .; d_gene: .; v_gene: TRBV5-4; j_gene: TRBJ1-1; CDR3nt: TGTGCCAGCAGCTTTTCCCAAAACACTGAAGCTTTCTTT; CDR3aa: CASSFSQNTEAFF
abundance: .; d_gene: .; v_gene: TRBV7-9; j_gene: TRBJ1-4; CDR3nt: TGTTCCAGCAGCGGACGACCGGGGGGTAATGAAAAACTGTTTTTT; CDR3aa: CSSSGRPGGNEKLFF
abundance: .; d_gene: TRBD1; v_gene: TRBV19; j_gene: TRBJ1-3; CDR3nt: TGTGCCAGTAGTATACGCCGACAGGGCCTCTCTGGAAACACCATATATTTT; CDR3aa: CASSIRRQGLSGNTIYF
abundance: .; d_gene: .; v_gene: TRBV10-3; j_gene: TRBJ1-3; CDR3nt: TGTGCCATCAGTGAGTCAGCCAGGGTAACTGGAAACACCATATATTTT; CDR3aa: CAISESARVTGNTIYF
abundance: .; d_gene: .; v_gene: TRBV7-8; j_gene: TRBJ1-1; CDR3nt: TGTGCCAGCAGCGACGGGGGTGGCACTGAAGCTTTCTTT; CDR3aa: CASSDGGGTEAFF
abundance: .; d_gene: .; v_gene: TRBV9; j_gene: TRBJ1-5; CDR3nt: TGTGCCAGCAGCCTCGGGGGACCGAATCAGCCCCAGCATTTT; CDR3aa: CASSLGGPNQPQHF
abundance: .; d_gene: TRBD2; v_gene: TRBV4-3; j_gene: TRBJ2-3; CDR3nt: TGCGCCAGCAGCCATCCCCTGGGCCCGGGGGGATCAGATACGCAGTATTTT; CDR3aa: CASSHPLGPGGSDTQYF
abundance: .; d_gene: TRBD2; v_gene: TRBV19; j_gene: TRBJ2-3; CDR3nt: TGTGCCAGTAGTATCGTGCGGGGGGGACCCACTGGAGATACGCAGTATTTT; CDR3aa: CASSIVRGGPTGDTQYF
abundance: .; d_gene: .; v_gene: TRBV4-1; j_gene: TRBJ1-4; CDR3nt: TGCGCCAGCAGCCAACGCATCGGAAGCGACAATGAAAAACTGTTTTTT; CDR3aa: CASSQRIGSDNEKLFF
abundance: .; d_gene: TRBD2; v_gene: TRBV10-1; j_gene: TRBJ2-1; CDR3nt: TGCGCCAGCAGTGAGGTAGTAGCGGGGGTCAATGAGCAGTTCTTC; CDR3aa: CASSEVVAGVNEQFF
abundance: once; d_gene: TRBD2; v_gene: TRBV7-7; j_gene: TRBJ2-1; CDR3nt: TGTGCTAGCGGTGGAGCGGGGGGGGAGCAGTTCTTC; CDR3aa: CASGGAGGEQFF